The clone carrying this TCR beta chain was detected only a few times. The data stem from a study of CD8+ T cells in alopecia areata. Sequencing used cDNA as its template, made by extracting RNA and reverse transcribing it. Sequencing used immunoSEQ multiplex PCR; TCRdb keeps in-frame clones, though not all of them. The table lists 150,000 to 200,000 clones, 67% of them singletons. Deletions cut 5 bases from V and 2 bases from J, with 7 bases between. The CDR3 has 13 amino acids. Per the germline V gene, CDR1 is PRHDT and CDR2 is FYEKMQ (reference sequence). The sequencing here drew on CD8+ T cells sorted from blood, taken at week 0. The J gene is TRBJ1-3, the V gene TRBV13, with a tentative D call TRBD1 (5 bases). The receptor was derived from a human donor with alopecia areata. The CDR3 loop reads CASSGDAGNTIYF. In nucleotides, the CDR3 is TGTGCCAGCAGCGGGGACGCTGGAAACACCATATATTTT.